In this sample, the clone carrying this TCR beta chain turned up many times. As yet, its antigen is unknown. These data are taken from a study of early T cells in non-severe SARS-CoV-2 infection. Turning to the study itself: Sequencing input comprised bulk RNA from unsorted whole blood; chain pairing was not available. Study-level findings and limits: The VDJdb matching leaned toward anti-spike CD8 responses and overlooked private and CD4 specificities.

The CDR3 is 12 amino acids. The V and J ends lost 1 base and 5 bases respectively, with 3 bases between them. Looked up from germline, CDR1 is LGHDT and CDR2 is YNNKEL (reference sequence). Individual cDNA molecules each received unique molecular identifiers attached to them. TCRdb re-called the 5' RACE reads with MiXCR, one entry per CDR3 protein. The sample has some 82,000 distinct CDR3 sequences, around 6% seen once. The chain joins TRBV3-1 to TRBJ1-5; D is undetermined. The TCR originated in an adult who was a healthcare worker with PCR-confirmed SARS-CoV-2 infection or an uninfected control (not recorded which). Sequencing was performed on whole blood. In DNA, the CDR3 is TGTGCCAGCAGCCAAGGTTATCAGCCCCAGCATTTT. It is translated as CASSQGYQPQHF.